This T cell receptor (beta chain) is from a study of blood T cells in healthy people across ages. Concerning this clonotype: Its antigen remains unknown.

Primed by a sample-barcoded 5' primer and a J-beta primer mix, a second PCR proceeded for roughly 7 to 12 cycles. All samples gave at least 2.5 million CDR3-containing paired-end reads. Each CDR3 protein is one row after TCRdb ran MiXCR on the 5' RACE reads. The sample includes 1.5 million to 2 million distinct CDR3 sequences, roughly 50% seen only once; the top ten take 2.1%. The CDR3 contains 11 residues. Germline lookup yields CDR1 LNHDA and CDR2 SQIVND (reference sequence). The ends were cut back, 7 bases at V and 5 bases at J, with 9 bases in the middle. Whole-study findings and limits: Long-lived donors carried more naive CD4+ cells and greater diversity than aged donors.

Each of the donors had ten milliliters of peripheral blood drawn into EDTA-treated Vacutainer tubes. The clonotype was recovered from a woman aged 40 to 50 in good health. The sample comprised blood. The chain links TRBV19 to TRBJ2-7; D call uncertain. CDR3: CASKENHEQYF. In DNA form, the CDR3 reads TGTGCCAGTAAGGAGAACCACGAGCAGTACTTC.